This TCR beta chain derives from a study of vaccination and CD4 T cells after COVID-19. About the research overall: Six men and four women formed the convalescents, two being Hispanic. The study collected post-vaccine samples a median around 76 days after dose two, with a range of 14 to 241.

The Oncomine TCR Beta short-read assay sequenced DNA from cultured CD4+ T cells. After culture, CD4+ T cells served as the source for genomic DNA extraction. TCRdb reanalysed the PCR reads using MiXCR and keeps one entry per CDR3 protein. The sample includes some 15,000 distinct CDR3 sequences, 65% to 80% of them seen just once. The germline gives CDR1 MDHEN, CDR2 SYDVKM. The CDR3 loop spans 20 amino acids. The V and J ends lost 3 bases and 3 bases respectively, with 29 bases between them. Of note for this clonotype: The antigen is undetermined.

Documented treatment: roughly nine-day PBMC culture with coronavirus spike peptide pools or control peptides (ViraFEST assay). Fresh medium (containing IL-2) replaced half the medium on days 3 and 7. This chain joins TRBV28 and TRBJ1-2, with D possibly matching TRBD1 (6 bases). This clonotype was sampled from a human donor who had recovered from COVID-19. Source material: CD4+ T cells from blood, cultured in vitro. This chain's CDR3 is CASSFGSSWTVPSHHYGYTF. CDR3 nucleotides: TGTGCCAGCAGTTTTGGTAGTTCGTGGACAGTCCCCTCCCACCACTATGGCTACACCTTC.